Sequencing of this TCR beta chain was carried out in a study of control samples from healthy donors and cancer patients. Here immunoSEQ multiplex PCR was the method, and the copy in TCRdb shows in-frame clones only, minus some. The table lists about 180,000 clones, 90% of them singletons. The CDR3 covers 12 residues. Trimming pared 1 base from V and 4 bases from J, leaving 5 bases between. In germline, CDR1 is GTSNPN, CDR2 SVGIG (reference sequence). This chain links TRBV30 with TRBJ1-5, with D possibly matching TRBD1 (5 bases). The sample consisted of blood. This sequence originates from a woman aged 45-65 years in good health. The CDR3 DNA reads as TGTGCCTGGAGTGGGGGGAATCAGCCCCAGCATTTT. This translates into CAWSGGNQPQHF. Using reference TRBV30 and TRBJ1-5 for the parts outside the CDR3, the full variable domain is SQTIHQWPATLVQPVGSPLSLECTVEGTSNPNLYWYRQAAGRGLQLLFYSVGIGQISSEVPQNLSASRPQDRQFILSSKKLLLSDSGFYLCAWSGGNQPQHFGDGTRLSIL.